Here is one T cell receptor (beta chain) with its context. The repertoire was sequenced with immunoSEQ multiplex PCR; TCRdb's copy has only in-frame clones and lacks some. The sample consists of 350,000 to 450,000 clones, 75% to 90% of them appearing once. The data are from a study of blood T cell repertoires in COVID-19. CDR3 length: 16 residues. Germline loops: CDR1 LNHDA, CDR2 SQIVND (reference sequence). After removal of 1 base from V and 1 base from J, the junction contained 3 bases not matched to a gene. The receptor's source is a man aged 25 to 40 who had recovered from COVID-19. The sequenced material came from PBMCs or T cells enriched from blood (not recorded which). The V call is TRBV19, the J call TRBJ2-5; 10 positions match TRBD2. The CDR3 DNA sequence: TGTGCCAGTAGTATAGGACTAGCGGGTTCCCAAGAGACCCAGTACTTC. Translating it yields CASSIGLAGSQETQYF.